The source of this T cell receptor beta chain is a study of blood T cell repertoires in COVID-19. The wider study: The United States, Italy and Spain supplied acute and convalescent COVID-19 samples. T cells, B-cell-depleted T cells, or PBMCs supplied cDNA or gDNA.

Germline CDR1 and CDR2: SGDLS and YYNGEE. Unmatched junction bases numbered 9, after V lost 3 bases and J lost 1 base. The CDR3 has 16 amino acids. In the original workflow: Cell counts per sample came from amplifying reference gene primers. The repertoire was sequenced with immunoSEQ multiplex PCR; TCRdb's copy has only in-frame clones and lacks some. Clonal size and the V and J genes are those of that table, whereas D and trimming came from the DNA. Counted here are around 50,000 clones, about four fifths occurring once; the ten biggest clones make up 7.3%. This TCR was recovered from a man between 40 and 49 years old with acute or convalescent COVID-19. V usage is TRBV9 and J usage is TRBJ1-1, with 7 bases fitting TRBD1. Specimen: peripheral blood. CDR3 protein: CASSAAGGKSNTEAFF. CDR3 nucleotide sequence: TGTGCCAGCAGCGCCGCAGGGGGTAAGTCGAACACTGAAGCTTTCTTT.